These 2 T cell receptor beta chains share one sample of origin, sequenced in a study of blood T cells in healthy people across ages (dated by TCRdb to 2013 to 2016). The library came from 5' RACE. Sequencing took place on an Illumina HiSeq 2500. A second PCR of roughly 6 to 12 cycles was run with a J-beta primer mix and a sample-barcoded 5' primer. TCRdb reprocessed the public reads (quality trimming at Q25 with fastp, clone calling with MiXCR) and kept in-frame beta chains. CDR3 protein sequences are deduplicated, and each keeps its most common genes and DNA. This sample is represented by 790,000 or so distinct CDR3 sequences; 35% to 60% of them were singletons. The ten top clones hold 15% to 20% of the sample. The sequenced sample consisted of blood. The receptors stem from an older man in good health.

This clonotype was counted at least ten times. The chain recombines TRBV5-1 with TRBJ2-2, with TRBD1 as a possible D gene (5 bases). Germline V gene sequence: CDR1 SGHRS, CDR2 YFSETQ. The CDR3 length is 16 residues. The germline V and J ends were trimmed by 0 bases and 3 bases, with 12 bases remaining between them. CDR3 sequence reads: CASSLVQGRDTGELFF. CDR3 coding DNA: TGCGCCAGCAGCTTGGTCCAGGGCAGAGACACCGGGGAGCTGTTTTTT.

This clonotype was counted only a few times. CDR3 DNA sequence: TGCGCCAGCAGCTTGGGCGTCGGGACATCGTACAATGAGCAGTTCTTC. Protein sequence: CASSLGVGTSYNEQFF. The chain carries TRBV5-1 and TRBJ2-1, with D possibly TRBD1 on 6 matching bases. V lost 0 bases to trimming and J lost 4 bases, with 14 bases between them. This CDR3 has 16 residues. CDR1 is SGHRS, CDR2 YFSETQ, per germline. Filled out from reference TRBV5-1 and TRBJ2-1, the complete variable domain reads KAGVTQTPRYLIKTRGQQVTLSCSPISGHRSVSWYQQTPGQGLQFLFEYFSETQRNKGNFPGRFSGRQFSNSRSEMNVSTLELGDSALYLCASSLGVGTSYNEQFFGPGTRLTVL.